This T cell receptor beta chain originates from a study of identical twins. Overall study results and limits: Memory repertoires showed no such pattern, whereas abundant cord blood beta clonotypes carried fewer insertions. Out-of-frame alpha sequences shared by twins were enriched for low generation probability.

A remark on this clonotype: Its matching antigen is unknown.

Trimming took off 1 base at V and 4 bases at J, with 10 bases between the two ends. The CDR3 covers 14 residues. Per the germline V gene, CDR1 is LGHNA and CDR2 is YSLEER. A universal primer binding site was introduced by template switching. The final cDNA contained unique molecular identifiers. Each CDR3 protein gets one entry after TCRdb re-called the 5' RACE reads with MiXCR. The sample records fewer than 900,000 distinct CDR3 sequences, approximately 21% being singletons. The same specimen was also included in a second study, on T cells expressing NK-cell markers. This second study notes: Seropositivity for HCMV was found in seven of the eight sequenced donors, with one seronegative.

This TCR was sampled from a woman under 30 in good health. The V gene is TRBV4-3, the J gene TRBJ2-5; D unclear. Sequenced material: PBMCs. CDR3 amino acids: CASSQGALGETQYF. The CDR3 DNA reads as TGCGCCAGCAGCCAAGGGGCCCTGGGAGAGACCCAGTACTTC.